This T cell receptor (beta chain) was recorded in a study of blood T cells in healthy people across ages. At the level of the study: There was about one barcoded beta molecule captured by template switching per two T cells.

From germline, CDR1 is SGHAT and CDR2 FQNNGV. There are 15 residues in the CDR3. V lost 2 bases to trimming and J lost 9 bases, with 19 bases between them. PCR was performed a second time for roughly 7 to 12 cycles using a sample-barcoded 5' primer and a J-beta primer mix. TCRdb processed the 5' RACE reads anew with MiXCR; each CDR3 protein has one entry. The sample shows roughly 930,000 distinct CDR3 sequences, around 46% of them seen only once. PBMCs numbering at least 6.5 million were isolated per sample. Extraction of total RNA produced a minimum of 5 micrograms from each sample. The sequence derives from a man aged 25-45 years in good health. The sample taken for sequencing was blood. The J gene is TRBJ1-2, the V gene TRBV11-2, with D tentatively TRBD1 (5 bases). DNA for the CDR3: TGTGCCAGCAGCTTATCCCAGACAGCTACCTGGAGCTACACCTTC. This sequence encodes CASSLSQTATWSYTF.